The 28 T cell receptor beta chains listed next were all sequenced from one sample in a study of blood T cells in healthy people across ages. The use of a sample-barcoded 5' primer and a J-beta primer mix characterized a second PCR of about 7 to 12 cycles. TCRdb ran MiXCR on the 5' RACE reads and lists one entry per CDR3 protein. The table lists just under 900,000 distinct CDR3 sequences, around 26% of them singletons. Source material: blood. The receptors were gathered from a woman older than 75 in good health.

This chain links TRBV4-1 with TRBJ2-1; a possible D gene is TRBD2 (6 bases). The J call may be faulty, since TRBJ2-7 better matches the DNA end. This CDR3 has 16 amino acids. Per the germline V gene, CDR1 is MGHRA and CDR2 is YSYEKL. CDR3 bases: TGCGCCAGCAGCCAAGGACTAGTCGGTTCCTACAATGAGCAGTACTTC. It specifies CASSQGLVGSYNEQYF.

This clonotype was counted ten times or more. CDR3 amino acids: CASSSLSSGTFF. The CDR3 DNA follows: TGTGCCAGCAGTTCCCTTTCCTCAGGAACGTTCTTC. The gene calls are TRBV6-2 or TRBV6-3 and TRBJ2-1; D is undetermined. The CDR3 runs 12 residues. The ends were cut back, 4 bases at V and 15 bases at J, with 16 bases in the middle. The germline V gene encodes CDR1 MNHEY and CDR2 SVGEGT.

The J gene is TRBJ1-1, the V gene TRBV7-2, with D perhaps matching TRBD1 (6 bases). V shed 6 bases and J shed 2 bases, with 19 bases lying between them. Germline values: CDR1 SGHTA, CDR2 FQGNSA. The CDR3 runs 16 residues. The CDR3 DNA reads as TGTGCCAGCAGACGACTTAGGGGGACCGCTAACACTGAAGCTTTCTTT. Its protein product is CASRRLRGTANTEAFF.

Ten or more counts support this clonotype. The chain carries TRBV30 and TRBJ2-7; a possible D gene is TRBD1 (6 bases). Germline CDR1 and CDR2: GTSNPN and SVGIG (reference sequence). V was trimmed by 3 bases and J by 0 bases, leaving 12 bases between them. This CDR3 has 14 amino acids. DNA of the CDR3: TGTGCCTGGAGCGGACAGTGGAGCTCCTACGAGCAGTACTTC. Its translation is CAWSGQWSSYEQYF.

This clonotype has a count of ten or more. V usage is TRBV3-1 and J usage is TRBJ2-5, with D uncertain. Trimming removed 1 base from V and 5 bases from J, with 11 bases in between. There are 14 residues in the CDR3. Germline CDR1 is LGHDT and CDR2 is YNNKEL (reference sequence). As DNA, the CDR3 is TGTGCCAGCAGCCAAGGACTCCTTGGGGAGACCCAGTACTTC. This translates into CASSQGLLGETQYF.

This clonotype came up many times. The chain carries TRBV5-5 and TRBJ2-6; D ambiguous. The CDR3 contains 17 residues. The germline V gene encodes CDR1 SGHKS and CDR2 YYEKEE (reference sequence). The germline V and J ends were trimmed by 2 bases and 0 bases, with 12 bases remaining between them. CDR3 bases: TGTGCCAGCAGCTTCGGATACGTCTCCTCTGGGGCCAACGTCCTGACTTTC. Protein product: CASSFGYVSSGANVLTF. The variable domain in full, completed from reference TRBV5-5 and TRBJ2-6, reads DAGVTQSPTHLIKTRGQQVTLRCSPISGHKSVSWYQQVLGQGPQFIFQYYEKEERGRGNFPDRFSARQFPNYSSELNVNALLLGDSALYLCASSFGYVSSGANVLTFGAGSRLTVL.

This chain joins TRBV3-1 and TRBJ2-1; TRBD1 aligns across 7 bases. Germline V lookup: CDR1 LGHDT, CDR2 YNNKEL (reference sequence). This CDR3 is 14 amino acids long. The CDR3 region is CTNSQEGGWSEQFF. The CDR3 coding sequence is TGTACCAACAGCCAAGAAGGGGGCTGGAGTGAGCAGTTCTTC.

This clonotype was seen ten or more times. This rearrangement joins TRBV29-1 to TRBJ1-6; possibly TRBD1 for D (5 bases). Trimming left V 6 bases short and J 8 bases short, with 20 bases between. CDR1 and CDR2 from the germline V gene are SQVTM and ANQGSEA. The CDR3 runs to 15 residues. The CDR3 region has the DNA TGCAGCGTCGCTCAGACAGCGGACGATGATTCACCCCTCCACTTT. Its protein is CSVAQTADDDSPLHF.

This clonotype was counted ten times or more. J is TRBJ2-1 and V is TRBV28; 7 bases align to TRBD1. Germline CDR1 and CDR2: MDHEN and SYDVKM. CDR3 length: 14 amino acids. With 2 bases clipped from V and 6 bases from J, the junction kept 4 bases outside the gene matches. CDR3 in amino acids: CASSLPTGVNEQFF. CDR3 DNA: TGTGCCAGCAGTTTACCTACAGGGGTCAATGAGCAGTTCTTC.

The chain has TRBV29-1 and TRBJ1-4; perhaps TRBD1 as D (6 bases). The CDR3 sequence is 12 residues long. CDR1 and CDR2 (germline): SQVTM, ANQGSEA. V lost 7 bases, J lost 8 bases, and 14 bases lay in between. DNA for the CDR3: TGCAGCGCCGGGGGGGGCGGGGAAAAACTGTTTTTT. Translation gives CSAGGGGEKLFF.

Only a few counts were recorded for this clonotype. V and J are TRBV19 and TRBJ2-1; 7 bases map to TRBD2. Per germline, CDR1 LNHDA and CDR2 SQIVND (reference sequence). Trimming at V came to 3 bases and at J to 7 bases, leaving 12 bases not matched to a gene. The CDR3 is made up of 16 amino acids. CDR3 protein: CASSILTSVLGNEQFF. In DNA, the CDR3 is TGTGCCAGTAGTATCTTAACTAGCGTCCTAGGGAATGAGCAGTTCTTC.

V gene TRBV5-5 combines with J gene TRBJ2-5; unclear D gene. The germline V gene encodes CDR1 SGHKS and CDR2 YYEKEE (reference sequence). This CDR3 is 13 amino acids long. V was pared by 2 bases and J by 2 bases, with 7 bases between. This CDR3 is CASSFVPQETQYF. The CDR3 DNA sequence: TGTGCCAGCAGCTTTGTGCCACAAGAGACCCAGTACTTC.

The sample holds many counts of this clonotype. The gene calls are TRBV20-1 and TRBJ2-1; 13 bases are shared with TRBD2. This CDR3 spans 15 amino acids. Germline V CDR1 and CDR2: DFQATT, SNEGSKA (reference sequence). V lost 5 bases to trimming and J lost 8 bases; unmatched junction nucleotides: 9. This chain's CDR3 is CSADLTSGGADEQFF. The CDR3 DNA reads TGCAGTGCTGACCTCACTAGCGGGGGGGCCGATGAGCAGTTCTTC.

This chain links TRBV20-1 with TRBJ2-1; TRBD2 matches 9 bases. The CDR3 runs 16 residues. The junction had 11 bases not matched to a gene; V was cut back by 1 base and J by 7 bases. Per germline, CDR1 DFQATT and CDR2 SNEGSKA (reference sequence). The CDR3 DNA follows: TGCAGTGCTAGAGTTAGCGGGGGCCCCCTTGGAAATGAGCAGTTCTTC. This codes for CSARVSGGPLGNEQFF.

This sequence joins TRBV4-3 and TRBJ1-2; no definite D call. CDR3 length: 15 amino acids. The V gene lost 4 bases and the J gene lost 0 bases, with 12 bases spanning the gap. Germline V gives CDR1 LGHNA, CDR2 YSLEER. The CDR3 coding sequence is TGCGCCAGCAGCCCGGTTCGAGGCTCTAACTATGGCTACACCTTC. As protein: CASSPVRGSNYGYTF.

This clonotype has a handful of counts. The V call is TRBV10-2, the J call TRBJ2-7; 12 bases are shared with TRBD2. V dropped 6 bases and J dropped 5; count of bases not matched to a gene: 8. Germline V CDR1 and CDR2: WSHSY, SAAADI. CDR3 length: 15 residues. CDR3 DNA sequence: TGCGCCAGCAGACCCGGACTAGCGGGGTACGACGAGCAGTACTTC. This encodes CASRPGLAGYDEQYF.

Notes on this clonotype: This may be a read error: a much more frequent sequence differs by one nucleotide. The chain employs TRBV5-1 and TRBJ2-1; 7 nucleotides match TRBD1. The V segment lost 3 bases and the J segment 13 bases; nucleotides outside the gene matches: 16. Per germline, CDR1 SGHRS and CDR2 YFSETQ. The CDR3 consists of 15 residues. The CDR3 bases are TGCGCCAGCAGCTCCGCGACAGGGTTCACAGAGACCCAGTTCTTC. Protein product: CASSSATGFTETQFF.

This clonotype has only one observation. A much bigger clone sits one base away, suggesting this may be a read error. This chain uses TRBV28 with TRBJ2-7; TRBD2 agrees at 8 bases. V lost 8 bases, J lost 7 bases, and 13 bases stayed unmatched. From germline, CDR1 is MDHEN and CDR2 SYDVKM. The length of the CDR3 is 14 residues. The CDR3: CASSIAGNYNEQYF. CDR3 nucleotides: TGTGCCAGCTCCATAGCGGGGAACTACAATGAGCAGTACTTC.

This clonotype was detected only a few times. Since a much larger clone is just one base distant, this may be a read error. This sequence joins TRBV20-1 and TRBJ2-1; either TRBD1 or TRBD2 may supply D (5 bases each). The J call may be in error: the DNA end matches TRBJ2-7 better. Germline V gives CDR1 DFQATT, CDR2 SNEGSKA (reference sequence). The CDR3 is 16 amino acids. The CDR3 DNA sequence: TGCAGTGCTGCCCAGATTTCCGGGACGAACTACAATGAGCAGTACTTC. Its protein product is CSAAQISGTNYNEQYF.

The table lists this clonotype with a few counts. The chain recombines TRBV4-3 with TRBJ2-5; D call uncertain. The germline V gene has CDR1 LGHNA and CDR2 YSLEER. V gave up 4 bases and J gave up 9 bases, with 12 bases separating them. The CDR3 is 12 residues long. CDR3 bases: TGCGCCAGCAGCCGCTGGTGTCGGGCCCAGTACTTC. Its translation: CASSRWCRAQYF.

This clonotype was recorded many times. The chain carries TRBV6-5 and TRBJ1-4, with D possibly being TRBD1 (6 bases). With 5 bases removed from V and 0 bases from J, the gap between germline ends came to 10 bases. Germline lookup yields CDR1 MNHEY and CDR2 SVGAGI. This CDR3 spans 15 amino acids. CDR3 in DNA: TGTGCCAGCAGTGACAGGAGTGCAACTAATGAAAAACTGTTTTTT. Protein sequence: CASSDRSATNEKLFF.

This clonotype appeared many times. This chain connects TRBV7-2 to TRBJ1-5; 7 bases are a match to TRBD1. J gave up 5 bases and V 6 bases, and 4 bases lay outside the gene matches. This CDR3 is built from 13 residues. Germline CDR1 SGHTA, CDR2 FQGNSA. This CDR3 is CASRFTGDQPQHF. CDR3 nucleotide sequence: TGTGCCAGCAGATTTACAGGGGATCAGCCCCAGCATTTT.

This clonotype appeared many times. The chain carries TRBV20-1 and TRBJ2-1; 9 bases line up with TRBD1. The CDR3 has 14 residues. Germline lookup yields CDR1 DFQATT and CDR2 SNEGSKA (reference sequence). V shed 7 bases, J shed 3 bases, and the junction held 7 bases outside the gene matches. The CDR3 region has the DNA TGCAGTGTTGAGCGACAGGGGGGCTACAATGAGCAGTTCTTC. Translated: CSVERQGGYNEQFF.

This clonotype was counted a few times. This rearrangement joins TRBV25-1 to TRBJ1-1; weak D call: TRBD1 (6 bases). Germline CDR1 and CDR2: MGHDK and SYGVNS. The CDR3 has 14 amino acids. The ends were cut back, 5 bases at V and 2 bases at J, with 12 bases in the middle. This CDR3 is CASSRPGVNTEAFF. DNA of the CDR3: TGTGCCAGCAGTCGCCCAGGGGTTAACACTGAAGCTTTCTTT.

The V gene is TRBV3-1, the J gene TRBJ1-1; 8 bases agree with TRBD1. The germline V gene has CDR1 LGHDT and CDR2 YNNKEL (reference sequence). This CDR3 comprises 15 residues. V shed 11 bases, J shed 5 bases, and the junction held 16 bases outside the gene matches. CDR3 sequence (DNA): TGTGCCGTACATAAAATCGACAGGGGTACGACTGAAGCTTTCTTT. As protein: CAVHKIDRGTTEAFF. Supplemented by reference TRBV3-1 and TRBJ1-1, the full variable domain reads DTAVSQTPKYLVTQMGNDKSIKCEQNLGHDTMYWYKQDSKKFLKIMFSYNNKELIINETVPNRFSPKSPDKAHLNLHINSLELGDSAVYFCAVHKIDRGTTEAFFGQGTRLTVV.

This clonotype was detected many times. The chain recombines TRBV10-3 with TRBJ2-3; 12 bases align to TRBD1. In germline, CDR1 is ENHRY, CDR2 SYGVKD. CDR3 length: 13 amino acids. V lost 11 bases to trimming and J lost 4 bases; unmatched junction nucleotides: 4. CDR3: CAGTGGIADTQYF. The CDR3 DNA reads TGTGCCGGGACAGGGGGCATCGCAGATACGCAGTATTTT.

This sequence joins TRBV28 and TRBJ2-7; the D gene is possibly TRBD1 (6 bases). CDR1 MDHEN and CDR2 SYDVKM come from the germline V gene. The CDR3 loop spans 16 amino acids. V was shortened by 6 bases and J by 1 base, with 19 bases between the two germline ends. The CDR3, as DNA: TGTGCCAGCAGCCGGACAGCGGAGGTTACGTCCTACGAGCAGTACGTC. It is translated as CASSRTAEVTSYEQYV.

Points on this clonotype: A much more abundant neighbour one base away suggests this may be a read error. This chain connects TRBV20-1 to TRBJ2-4, with 9 bases aligning to TRBD1. The CDR3 sequence is 13 residues long. Germline V gene lookup returns CDR1 DFQATT and CDR2 SNEGSKA (reference sequence). The junction had 14 bases not matched to a gene; V was cut back by 7 bases and J by 13 bases. CDR3 bases: TGCAGTGAGATCGTGACAGGGGGTGGCAAGCAGTACTTC. Translation gives CSEIVTGGGKQYF.